Listed below are T cell receptor beta chains from one sample, sequenced in a study of control samples from healthy donors and cancer patients. TCRdb's copy holds only in-frame clones and misses some; the assay was immunoSEQ multiplex PCR. The sample carries about 55,000 clones, roughly 86% recorded once. Sequenced sample: blood. These receptors came from a man over 45 in good health. Both conserved end residues are part of each CDR3. A D gene is named only where the DNA matches it firmly. Where a row states a size, it is once, few, many or the class of an expanded clone; other rows omit it.

V gene: TRBV18; D gene: NA; clone size: NA; J gene: TRBJ1-3; CDR3 length: 15; CDR3 DNA: TGTGCCAGCTCCCCTATAGGGACGCCTGGAAACACCATATATTTT; CDR3 protein: CASSPIGTPGNTIYF
V gene: TRBV19; D gene: NA; clone size: once; J gene: TRBJ2-7; CDR3 length: 15; CDR3 DNA: TGTGCCAGTAGTGTGACAGCCGTCATGACCTACGAGCAGTACTTC; CDR3 protein: CASSVTAVMTYEQYF
V gene: TRBV7-8; D gene: NA; clone size: NA; J gene: TRBJ1-1; CDR3 length: 14; CDR3 DNA: TGTGCCAGCAGCTTAGGCGGCAGCTCCACTGAAGCTTTCTTT; CDR3 protein: CASSLGGSSTEAFF
V gene: TRBV6-5; D gene: NA; clone size: NA; J gene: TRBJ1-5; CDR3 length: 15; CDR3 DNA: TGTGCCAGCAAAAGTGGGGCTTATAGCAATCAGCCCCAGCATTTT; CDR3 protein: CASKSGAYSNQPQHF
V gene: TRBV25-1; D gene: NA; clone size: NA; J gene: TRBJ1-1; CDR3 length: 16; CDR3 DNA: TGTGCCAGCAGTGACTCATCCGGGACCGAGAACACTGAAGCTTTCTTT; CDR3 protein: CASSDSSGTENTEAFF
V gene: TRBV4-1; D gene: NA; clone size: NA; J gene: TRBJ2-1; CDR3 length: 13; CDR3 DNA: TGCGCCAGCAGCCAAGATCATGGCGGTGAGCAGTTCTTC; CDR3 protein: CASSQDHGGEQFF
V gene: TRBV5-6; D gene: NA; clone size: NA; J gene: TRBJ2-7; CDR3 length: 13; CDR3 DNA: TGTGCCAGCCTGGACATCAGCTCCTACGAGCAGTACTTC; CDR3 protein: CASLDISSYEQYF
V gene: TRBV13; D gene: NA; clone size: NA; J gene: TRBJ2-7; CDR3 length: 16; CDR3 DNA: TGTGCCAGCAGCCGACACTGGGGTTCGGGTTCCTACGAGCAGTACTTC; CDR3 protein: CASSRHWGSGSYEQYF
V gene: TRBV10-3; D gene: TRBD2; clone size: NA; J gene: TRBJ2-2; CDR3 length: 17; CDR3 DNA: TGTGCCATCAGTGAGGGGTGGACTAGCGGGAACACCGGGGAGCTGTTTTTT; CDR3 protein: CAISEGWTSGNTGELFF
V gene: TRBV9; D gene: NA; clone size: NA; J gene: TRBJ2-5; CDR3 length: 14; CDR3 DNA: TGTGCCAGCAGCGTAGATGTGTTTTTGGAGACCCAGTACTTC; CDR3 protein: CASSVDVFLETQYF
V gene: TRBV24-1; D gene: TRBD1; clone size: once; J gene: TRBJ2-3; CDR3 length: 14; CDR3 DNA: TGTGCCACCAGTGCAGACAGGGGGCTCGTGGCGCAGTATTTT; CDR3 protein: CATSADRGLVAQYF
V gene: TRBV7-2; D gene: NA; clone size: NA; J gene: TRBJ2-2; CDR3 length: 14; CDR3 DNA: TGTGCCAGCAGCCGTGAACAAATGACCGGGGAGCTGTTTTTT; CDR3 protein: CASSREQMTGELFF
V gene: TRBV6-6; D gene: NA; clone size: few; J gene: TRBJ2-7; CDR3 length: 13; CDR3 DNA: TGTGCCAGCAGTTACCGTCAGAACTACGAGCAGTACTTC; CDR3 protein: CASSYRQNYEQYF
V gene: TRBV6-5; D gene: TRBD1; clone size: NA; J gene: TRBJ2-7; CDR3 length: 15; CDR3 DNA: TGTGCCAGCAGTCCCACACGTCGGACAGGCGGCGAGCAGTACTTC; CDR3 protein: CASSPTRRTGGEQYF
V gene: TRBV24-1; D gene: TRBD2; clone size: NA; J gene: TRBJ2-3; CDR3 length: 14; CDR3 DNA: TGTGCCACCAGTGATTGGGGGGGACCGGATACGCAGTATTTT; CDR3 protein: CATSDWGGPDTQYF
V gene: TRBV5-6; D gene: TRBD1; clone size: NA; J gene: TRBJ1-1; CDR3 length: 15; CDR3 DNA: TGTGCCAGCAGCTGGGAGGGACAGATGAACACTGAAGCTTTCTTT; CDR3 protein: CASSWEGQMNTEAFF
V gene: TRBV24-1; D gene: NA; clone size: NA; J gene: TRBJ2-1; CDR3 length: 12; CDR3 DNA: TGTGCCACCAGCTCTAGTTTCAGTGAGCAGTTCTTC; CDR3 protein: CATSSSFSEQFF
V gene: TRBV7-9; D gene: TRBD2; clone size: NA; J gene: TRBJ2-3; CDR3 length: 16; CDR3 DNA: TGTGCCAGCAGCTCCTTAGCGGGAGGCATGGCAGATACGCAGTATTTT; CDR3 protein: CASSSLAGGMADTQYF
V gene: TRBV13; D gene: NA; clone size: few; J gene: TRBJ2-5; CDR3 length: 15; CDR3 DNA: TGTGCCAGCAGCCCCCTAGGGATTAGTGAAGAGACCCAGTACTTC; CDR3 protein: CASSPLGISEETQYF
V gene: TRBV28; D gene: NA; clone size: NA; J gene: TRBJ1-1; CDR3 length: 12; CDR3 DNA: TGTGCCAGCAGTTTAATGAACACTGAAGCTTTCTTT; CDR3 protein: CASSLMNTEAFF
V gene: TRBV28; D gene: NA; clone size: NA; J gene: TRBJ1-3; CDR3 length: 17; CDR3 DNA: TGTGCCAGCAGTAGTCCCCTGGGACCGGGCTCTGGAAACACCATATATTTT; CDR3 protein: CASSSPLGPGSGNTIYF
V gene: TRBV10-3; D gene: TRBD2; clone size: NA; J gene: TRBJ2-3; CDR3 length: 15; CDR3 DNA: TGTGCCATCAGTTCTAGCGGAGGGAGCACAGATACGCAGTATTTT; CDR3 protein: CAISSSGGSTDTQYF
V gene: TRBV5-1; D gene: TRBD1; clone size: NA; J gene: TRBJ1-1; CDR3 length: 15; CDR3 DNA: TGCGCCAGCAGCCCGTTGACAGGGGCCAACACTGAAGCTTTCTTT; CDR3 protein: CASSPLTGANTEAFF
V gene: TRBV28; D gene: NA; clone size: NA; J gene: TRBJ1-2; CDR3 length: 12; CDR3 DNA: TGTGCCAGCAGTTTGGAGTTGGGGGGCTACACCTTC; CDR3 protein: CASSLELGGYTF
V gene: TRBV28; D gene: NA; clone size: NA; J gene: TRBJ2-1; CDR3 length: 15; CDR3 DNA: TGTGCCAGCAAACTAGGGGGGAGCTCCTACAATGAGCAGTTCTTC; CDR3 protein: CASKLGGSSYNEQFF
V gene: TRBV28; D gene: NA; clone size: NA; J gene: TRBJ2-2; CDR3 length: 18; CDR3 DNA: TGTGCCAGCAGTAGCTTTCCGGGACACCATCGTTCCACCGGGGAGCTGTTTTTT; CDR3 protein: CASSSFPGHHRSTGELFF
V gene: TRBV11-3; D gene: TRBD2; clone size: NA; J gene: TRBJ2-2; CDR3 length: 15; CDR3 DNA: TGTGCCAGCAGCTTAGGGCTAGCGGGCACCGGGGAGCTGTTTTTT; CDR3 protein: CASSLGLAGTGELFF
V gene: TRBV11-3; D gene: TRBD2; clone size: NA; J gene: TRBJ2-3; CDR3 length: 17; CDR3 DNA: TGTGCCAGCAGCTTATTGTTTGGGACTAGCGGGGCAGATACGCAGTATTTT; CDR3 protein: CASSLLFGTSGADTQYF
V gene: TRBV11-3; D gene: NA; clone size: NA; J gene: TRBJ1-2; CDR3 length: 13; CDR3 DNA: TGTGCCAGCAGCCCCTCCAGCGGCTATGGCTACACCTTC; CDR3 protein: CASSPSSGYGYTF
V gene: TRBV18; D gene: TRBD1; clone size: NA; J gene: TRBJ2-7; CDR3 length: 14; CDR3 DNA: TGTGCCAGCTCACTAGGGACAGGGCTCTCCGAGCAGTACTTC; CDR3 protein: CASSLGTGLSEQYF
V gene: TRBV7-2; D gene: NA; clone size: NA; J gene: TRBJ2-5; CDR3 length: 14; CDR3 DNA: TGTGCCAGCAGCTTAGGGGACTACCAAGAGACCCAGTACTTC; CDR3 protein: CASSLGDYQETQYF
V gene: TRBV11-2; D gene: NA; clone size: NA; J gene: TRBJ1-6; CDR3 length: 12; CDR3 DNA: TGTGCCAGCAGCCAAGAGGCTTCACCCCTCCACTTT; CDR3 protein: CASSQEASPLHF
V gene: TRBV7-9; D gene: TRBD1; clone size: NA; J gene: TRBJ1-1; CDR3 length: 16; CDR3 DNA: TGTGCCAGCAGCTTAGGGGGGACAGGGCTGGGCACTGAAGCTTTCTTT; CDR3 protein: CASSLGGTGLGTEAFF
V gene: TRBV18; D gene: NA; clone size: NA; J gene: TRBJ1-3; CDR3 length: 16; CDR3 DNA: TGTGCCAGCTCACCGAGTCAGGGCAACTCTGGAAACACCATATATTTT; CDR3 protein: CASSPSQGNSGNTIYF
V gene: TRBV2; D gene: TRBD2; clone size: few; J gene: TRBJ2-1; CDR3 length: 16; CDR3 DNA: TGTGCCAGCAGTGAAGGGGGACTAGCGGTAGGGAATGAGCAGTTCTTC; CDR3 protein: CASSEGGLAVGNEQFF
V gene: TRBV27; D gene: NA; clone size: NA; J gene: TRBJ2-4; CDR3 length: 15; CDR3 DNA: TGTGCCAGCAGTTCTCAGGGTCTAGCCAAAAACATTCAGTACTTC; CDR3 protein: CASSSQGLAKNIQYF
V gene: TRBV28; D gene: TRBD2; clone size: once; J gene: TRBJ2-7; CDR3 length: 15; CDR3 DNA: TGTGCCAGCAGTTCCAGACTAGCGGGAATCCTCGAGCAGTACTTC; CDR3 protein: CASSSRLAGILEQYF
V gene: TRBV30; D gene: NA; clone size: NA; J gene: TRBJ2-1; CDR3 length: 13; CDR3 DNA: TGTGCCTGGAAAGGTGACGACTACAATGAGCAGTTCTTC; CDR3 protein: CAWKGDDYNEQFF
V gene: TRBV28; D gene: TRBD1; clone size: NA; J gene: TRBJ1-5; CDR3 length: 14; CDR3 DNA: TGTGCCAGCAGACCGGGACAGATCTATCAGCCCCAGCATTTT; CDR3 protein: CASRPGQIYQPQHF
V gene: TRBV27; D gene: NA; clone size: NA; J gene: TRBJ2-1; CDR3 length: 15; CDR3 DNA: TGTGCCAGCAGTCCCAGCGGCGACTCCTACAATGAGCAGTTCTTC; CDR3 protein: CASSPSGDSYNEQFF
V gene: TRBV11-2; D gene: NA; clone size: NA; J gene: TRBJ2-2; CDR3 length: 15; CDR3 DNA: TGTGCCAGCAGCCCTTGGGGATCGAACACCGGGGAGCTGTTTTTT; CDR3 protein: CASSPWGSNTGELFF
V gene: TRBV15; D gene: NA; clone size: NA; J gene: TRBJ1-2; CDR3 length: 14; CDR3 DNA: TGTGCCACCAGCCCCCAGTTCGACAGTTATGGCTACACCTTC; CDR3 protein: CATSPQFDSYGYTF